This TCR beta chain is drawn from a study of a mutant IDH1 vaccine in newly diagnosed glioma. Study details: Earlier treatment was radiotherapy, temozolomide, or both, with most getting both.

V gave up 5 bases and J gave up 6 bases, with 23 bases separating them. There are 16 residues in the CDR3. Germline V gene data show CDR1 as SEHNR and CDR2 as FQNEAQ (reference sequence). Method: immunoSEQ multiplex PCR; TCRdb's copy keeps in-frame clones and lacks some. The sample lists around 60,000 clones; around 90% were seen once. The time point denotes: baseline, week 1 (first vaccination visit). Documented treatment: pre-vaccination baseline after standard-of-care therapy. This sequence joins TRBV7-9 and TRBJ2-7, with D perhaps being TRBD1 or TRBD2 (5 bases each). The sample in question was PBMCs, obtained from a glioma patient treated with radiotherapy, temozolomide or both. The origin of this receptor is a man aged 45 to 65 with glioma. In nucleotides, the CDR3 is TGTGCCAGCAGCCCTTCGACTACAGGCGCGCCCGCCGAGCAGTACTTC. Amino acid sequence: CASSPSTTGAPAEQYF.